This T cell receptor (beta chain) was identified in a study of tumor-infiltrating lymphocytes in primary liver carcinoma. The template, 450 to 650 ng total RNA, yielded TCR beta cDNA made with a constant-region primer. Researchers made the TCR beta libraries by running three nested multiplex PCR rounds with slightly modified ARM-PCR. PCR rounds one and two used TRBV1-TRBV30 forward primers with a C-beta reverse primer for 9 to 10 cycles each. TCRdb called the multiplex PCR reads again in MiXCR, with one record for every CDR3 protein. The sample lists some 190,000 distinct CDR3 sequences; over 45% were seen once. Germline DNA was extracted alongside blood RNA, which was obtained from unsorted whole blood. The CDR3 is 15 amino acids. Germline loops: CDR1 KGHDR, CDR2 SFDVKD. Germline trimming cut 9 bases from V and 5 bases from J; bases unmatched to any gene: 6.

Source material: peripheral blood. This TCR was recovered from a middle-aged man with primary liver carcinoma and hepatitis B virus infection. The gene calls are TRBV24-1 and TRBJ2-3, with 14 bases lining up with TRBD2. CDR3: CATGGTSGREDTQYF. In DNA form, the CDR3 reads TGTGCCACCGGGGGGACTAGCGGGAGAGAAGATACGCAGTATTTT.